The rows below give T cell receptor beta chains drawn from one sample of a study of control samples from healthy donors and cancer patients. Sequencing used immunoSEQ multiplex PCR; TCRdb keeps in-frame clones, though not all of them. The sample lists almost 85,000 clones, 94% occurring once. Material: blood. The origin of the receptors is a woman aged 18-29 years in good health. Each CDR3 is given with its conserved first and last residue. The D gene is left open where the match is weak. Expanded clones are given a class, and other clones once, few, many or no size at all.

clone size: few
V gene: TRBV5-1
J gene: TRBJ1-5
D gene: -
CDR3 protein: CASSLVGGSTAQHF
CDR3 DNA: TGCGCCAGCAGCTTGGTTGGGGGCAGTACGGCCCAGCATTTT

clone size: once
V gene: TRBV9
J gene: TRBJ2-1
D gene: TRBD1
CDR3 protein: CASSQVQGFSNEQFF
CDR3 DNA: TGTGCCAGCAGCCAGGTACAGGGGTTTAGCAATGAGCAGTTCTTC

clone size: once
V gene: TRBV11-2
J gene: TRBJ1-2
D gene: -
CDR3 protein: CASSSQGSDGYTF
CDR3 DNA: TGTGCCAGCAGCTCGCAGGGGAGTGATGGCTACACCTTC

clone size: -
V gene: TRBV9
J gene: TRBJ1-3
D gene: -
CDR3 protein: CASSVEPLPSSGNTIYF
CDR3 DNA: TGTGCCAGCAGCGTAGAACCCCTGCCAAGTTCTGGAAACACCATATATTTT

clone size: once
V gene: TRBV19
J gene: TRBJ1-1
D gene: -
CDR3 protein: CASSIEGRYAFF
CDR3 DNA: TGTGCCAGTAGTATAGAGGGAAGGTACGCTTTCTTT

clone size: once
V gene: TRBV24-1
J gene: TRBJ1-4
D gene: -
CDR3 protein: CATSDRDLGEKLFF
CDR3 DNA: TGTGCCACCAGTGATCGGGACCTGGGAGAAAAACTGTTTTTT

clone size: once
V gene: TRBV3-1/TRBV3-2
J gene: TRBJ1-3
D gene: -
CDR3 protein: CASSLRGSGNTIYF
CDR3 DNA: TGTGCCAGCAGCCTCAGGGGATCTGGAAACACCATATATTTT

clone size: -
V gene: TRBV25-1
J gene: TRBJ1-2
D gene: TRBD1
CDR3 protein: CASKGQTLSPYTF
CDR3 DNA: TGTGCCAGCAAGGGACAGACCTTATCCCCCTACACCTTC

clone size: -
V gene: TRBV20-1
J gene: TRBJ2-3
D gene: TRBD2
CDR3 protein: CSASKLNGAGVGTDTQYF
CDR3 DNA: TGCAGTGCTAGTAAACTTAATGGAGCGGGGGTGGGGACAGATACGCAGTATTTT

clone size: -
V gene: TRBV6-1
J gene: TRBJ2-7
D gene: -
CDR3 protein: CASSEFLLSRYEQYF
CDR3 DNA: TGTGCCAGCAGTGAATTTCTTCTCTCCCGCTACGAGCAGTACTTC

clone size: once
V gene: TRBV6-2/TRBV6-3
J gene: TRBJ2-1
D gene: TRBD2
CDR3 protein: CASSYSKRAGGSIREQFF
CDR3 DNA: TGTGCCAGCAGTTACTCGAAGAGAGCGGGAGGGTCCATCAGAGAGCAGTTCTTC

clone size: -
V gene: TRBV5-1
J gene: TRBJ2-1
D gene: TRBD2
CDR3 protein: CASDSGSPSNEQFF
CDR3 DNA: TGCGCCAGCGATAGCGGGAGCCCTTCCAATGAGCAGTTCTTC

clone size: -
V gene: TRBV19
J gene: TRBJ2-5
D gene: -
CDR3 protein: CASRDVSETQYF
CDR3 DNA: TGTGCCAGTAGGGACGTCAGCGAGACCCAGTACTTC

clone size: -
V gene: TRBV29-1
J gene: TRBJ2-3
D gene: -
CDR3 protein: CSVGEGTDTQYF
CDR3 DNA: TGCAGCGTTGGGGAGGGCACAGATACGCAGTATTTT

clone size: -
V gene: TRBV5-1
J gene: TRBJ1-4
D gene: -
CDR3 protein: CASSSRAGGEKLFF
CDR3 DNA: TGCGCCAGCAGCTCGAGGGCGGGAGGCGAAAAACTGTTTTTT

clone size: few
V gene: TRBV6-5
J gene: TRBJ1-2
D gene: -
CDR3 protein: CASSRTGGDNYGYTF
CDR3 DNA: TGTGCCAGCAGTAGGACCGGTGGAGACAACTATGGCTACACCTTC

clone size: -
V gene: TRBV6-2/TRBV6-3
J gene: TRBJ1-2
D gene: -
CDR3 protein: CASSYRRQPNYGYTF
CDR3 DNA: TGTGCCAGCAGTTACCGGCGACAGCCCAACTATGGCTACACCTTC

clone size: -
V gene: TRBV9
J gene: TRBJ1-2
D gene: -
CDR3 protein: CASSVGELGLGLAGYTF
CDR3 DNA: TGTGCCAGCAGCGTAGGAGAATTGGGGCTCGGGCTAGCTGGCTACACCTTC

clone size: -
V gene: TRBV4-1
J gene: TRBJ2-7
D gene: -
CDR3 protein: CASSQLAANAYYEQYF
CDR3 DNA: TGCGCCAGCAGCCAGCTGGCAGCCAACGCCTACTACGAGCAGTACTTC

clone size: -
V gene: TRBV19
J gene: TRBJ1-2
D gene: -
CDR3 protein: CARTPRPGRRLPGYTF
CDR3 DNA: TGTGCCAGGACCCCCCGCCCGGGACGCCGCTTACCTGGCTACACCTTC

clone size: -
V gene: TRBV20-1
J gene: TRBJ2-2
D gene: -
CDR3 protein: CSATITGELFF
CDR3 DNA: TGCAGTGCTACTATCACCGGGGAGCTGTTTTTT

clone size: -
V gene: TRBV20-1
J gene: TRBJ1-1
D gene: -
CDR3 protein: CSASRQGSYTEAFF
CDR3 DNA: TGCAGTGCTAGTAGGCAGGGTAGTTACACTGAAGCTTTCTTT

clone size: -
V gene: TRBV27
J gene: TRBJ2-1
D gene: -
CDR3 protein: CASSFSQGSNEQFF
CDR3 DNA: TGTGCCAGCAGTTTCAGTCAGGGTAGCAATGAGCAGTTCTTC

clone size: -
V gene: TRBV5-6
J gene: TRBJ1-4
D gene: TRBD1
CDR3 protein: CASSYRQGHATNEKLFF
CDR3 DNA: TGTGCCAGCAGCTATAGACAGGGGCATGCAACTAATGAAAAACTGTTTTTT

clone size: -
V gene: TRBV19
J gene: TRBJ2-7
D gene: -
CDR3 protein: CASSPQGTHSYEQYF
CDR3 DNA: TGTGCCAGTAGTCCGCAGGGGACCCACTCCTACGAGCAGTACTTC

clone size: -
V gene: TRBV3-1/TRBV3-2
J gene: TRBJ2-3
D gene: TRBD2
CDR3 protein: CASSQDQEREFPPDTQYF
CDR3 DNA: TGTGCCAGCAGCCAAGATCAGGAGCGGGAGTTCCCCCCAGATACGCAGTATTTT

clone size: -
V gene: TRBV10-3
J gene: TRBJ2-2
D gene: -
CDR3 protein: CAISESRQNTGELFF
CDR3 DNA: TGTGCCATCAGTGAGTCGAGGCAGAACACCGGGGAGCTGTTTTTT

clone size: -
V gene: TRBV7-9
J gene: TRBJ1-1
D gene: -
CDR3 protein: CASSFENTEAFF
CDR3 DNA: TGTGCCAGCAGCTTTGAGAACACTGAAGCTTTCTTT